A single sample gave rise to the 3 T cell receptor beta chains below, sequenced in a study of T cell responses to AZD1222 COVID-19 vaccine. Clones were read by immunoSEQ multiplex PCR, and TCRdb kept only the in-frame ones, dropping some. The table lists about 110,000 clones, approximately 89% of them singletons. The sample in question was peripheral blood, obtained on day 0 of MenACWY control vaccination. The receptors were gathered from an adult in good health.

This sequence joins TRBV6-2 or TRBV6-3 and TRBJ2-3, with a weak D call TRBD2 (6 bases). The V gene's germline CDR1 is MNHEY and CDR2 SVGEGT. Trimming pared 2 bases from V and 0 bases from J, leaving 12 bases between. The CDR3 loop spans 16 amino acids. The CDR3 coding sequence is TGTGCCAGCAGTTACGGTGGGGGGTTAAGCACAGATACGCAGTATTTT. It translates to CASSYGGGLSTDTQYF.

The chain links TRBV20-1 to TRBJ2-5; no clear D. In germline, CDR1 is DFQATT, CDR2 SNEGSKA (reference sequence). Trimming took 1 base from V and 6 from J, leaving 6 bases between them. CDR3 length equals 11 residues. CDR3 nucleotide sequence: TGCAGTGCTAGAGCCAGGAAGACCCAGTACTTC. As protein: CSARARKTQYF.

The chain couples TRBV6-5 to TRBJ2-3, with unresolved D. Trimming pared 0 bases from V and 0 bases from J, leaving 7 bases between. Germline CDR1 reads MNHEY; CDR2 reads SVGAGI. The CDR3 contains 15 residues. CDR3 loop: CASSYSEGSTDTQYF. DNA of the CDR3: TGTGCCAGCAGTTACTCTGAAGGTAGCACAGATACGCAGTATTTT.